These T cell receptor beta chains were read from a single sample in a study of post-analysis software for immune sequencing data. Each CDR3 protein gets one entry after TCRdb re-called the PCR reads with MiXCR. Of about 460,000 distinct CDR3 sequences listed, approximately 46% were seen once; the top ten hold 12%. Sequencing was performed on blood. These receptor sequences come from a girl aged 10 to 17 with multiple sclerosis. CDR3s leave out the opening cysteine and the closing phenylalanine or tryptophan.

CDR3 protein: ASSLDLAGEDTQY
J gene: TRBJ2-3
V gene: TRBV12-3/TRBV12-4

CDR3 protein: ASSQDTGGYEQY
J gene: TRBJ2-7
V gene: TRBV4-2

CDR3 protein: ASSYFSRGSYEQY
J gene: TRBJ2-7
V gene: TRBV6-5

CDR3 protein: ASSQSYTQY
J gene: TRBJ2-3
V gene: TRBV14

CDR3 protein: ASNSPRGQTSYEQY
J gene: TRBJ2-7
V gene: TRBV7-2

CDR3 protein: SASGSPGGLVRQAYNEQF
J gene: TRBJ2-1
V gene: TRBV20-1

CDR3 protein: ASSVDGRNEQY
J gene: TRBJ2-7
V gene: TRBV9

CDR3 protein: ATSRDYGESNTGELF
J gene: TRBJ2-2
V gene: TRBV15

CDR3 protein: ASSERDRGGIRAYGYT
J gene: TRBJ1-2
V gene: TRBV6-4

CDR3 protein: ATSIGSTYEQY
J gene: TRBJ2-7
V gene: TRBV15

CDR3 protein: ASSLQGFSNQPQH
J gene: TRBJ1-5
V gene: TRBV5-1